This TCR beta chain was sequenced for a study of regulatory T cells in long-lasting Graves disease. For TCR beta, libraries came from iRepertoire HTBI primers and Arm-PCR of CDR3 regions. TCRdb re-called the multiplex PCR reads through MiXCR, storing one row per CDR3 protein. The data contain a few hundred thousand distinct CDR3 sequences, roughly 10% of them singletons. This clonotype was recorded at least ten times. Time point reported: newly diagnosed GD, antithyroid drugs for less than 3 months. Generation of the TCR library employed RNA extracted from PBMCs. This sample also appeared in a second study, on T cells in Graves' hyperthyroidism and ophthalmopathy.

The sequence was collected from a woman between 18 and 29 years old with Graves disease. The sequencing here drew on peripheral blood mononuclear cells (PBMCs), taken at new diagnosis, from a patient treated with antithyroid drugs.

The CDR3 region has the DNA TGCAGTGCTAGAGAAACCGGGACAGGGAATCAGCAGTTCTTC. The encoded protein is CSARETGTGNQQFF. V is TRBV20-1 and J is TRBJ2-1; 9 nucleotides agree with TRBD1. Trimming removed 0 bases from V and 11 bases from J; junction bases left unmatched: 8. The CDR3 totals 14 residues. Germline loops: CDR1 DFQATT, CDR2 SNEGSKA (reference sequence).